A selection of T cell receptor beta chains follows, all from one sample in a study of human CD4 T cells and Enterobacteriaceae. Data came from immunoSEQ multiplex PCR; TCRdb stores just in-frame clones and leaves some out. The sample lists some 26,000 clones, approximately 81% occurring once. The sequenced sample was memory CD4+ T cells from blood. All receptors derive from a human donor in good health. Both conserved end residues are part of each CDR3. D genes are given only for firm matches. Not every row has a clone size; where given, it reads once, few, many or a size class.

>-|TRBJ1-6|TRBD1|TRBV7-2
CASRQGTGVLSPLHF
TGTGCCAGCAGACAAGGGACAGGGGTGCTCTCACCCCTCCACTTT
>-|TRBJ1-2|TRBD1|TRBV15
CATSIDSGETGDNYGYTF
TGTGCCACCAGCATCGACTCAGGAGAAACAGGGGATAACTATGGCTACACCTTC
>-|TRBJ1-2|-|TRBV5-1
CASSLIGTLKSYTF
TGCGCCAGCAGCTTGATCGGCACCCTTAAGTCCTACACCTTC
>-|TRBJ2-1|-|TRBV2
CASKQAGTYNEQFF
TGTGCCAGCAAACAGGCAGGGACATACAATGAGCAGTTCTTC
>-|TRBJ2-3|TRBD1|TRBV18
CASSPGTGGALDTQYF
TGTGCCAGCTCACCCGGGACAGGGGGCGCGTTAGATACGCAGTATTTT
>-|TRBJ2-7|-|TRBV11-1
CASSTGTANYEQYF
TGTGCCAGCAGCACCGGGACTGCTAACTACGAGCAGTACTTC
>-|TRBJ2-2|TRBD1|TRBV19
CASSTGQTNTGELFF
TGTGCCAGTAGTACGGGACAGACGAACACCGGGGAGCTGTTTTTT
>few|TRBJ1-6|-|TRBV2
CASTEQYNSPLHF
TGTGCCAGCACCGAGCAATATAATTCACCCCTCCACTTT
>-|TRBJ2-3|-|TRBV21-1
CASSKPDTQYF
TGTGCCAGCAGCAAACCAGATACGCAGTATTTT
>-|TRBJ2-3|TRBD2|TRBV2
CASSDSGGADTQYF
TGTGCCAGCAGTGATAGCGGGGGGGCAGATACGCAGTATTTT
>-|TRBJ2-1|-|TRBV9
CASSVGQAYNEQFF
TGTGCCAGCAGCGTAGGACAGGCTTACAATGAGCAGTTCTTC
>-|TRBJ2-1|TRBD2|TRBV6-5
CASSSSGTSYNEQFF
TGTGCCAGCAGTTCCAGCGGGACTTCCTACAATGAGCAGTTCTTC
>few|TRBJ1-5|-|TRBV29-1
CSVGEVGQVSNQPQHF
TGCAGCGTTGGCGAAGTTGGTCAGGTTAGCAATCAGCCCCAGCATTTT
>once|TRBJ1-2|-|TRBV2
CASSEEGQGNYGYTF
TGTGCCAGCAGTGAAGAGGGGCAGGGGAACTATGGCTACACCTTC
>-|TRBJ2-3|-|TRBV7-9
CASSLEGGTDTQYF
TGTGCCAGCAGCTTGGAGGGGGGAACAGATACGCAGTATTTT
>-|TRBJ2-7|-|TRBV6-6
CATVAAGTPYEQYF
TGTGCCACCGTGGCGGCAGGCACTCCCTACGAGCAGTACTTC
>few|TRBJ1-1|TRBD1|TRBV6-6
CASSDRMNTEAFF
TGTGCCTCGTCGGACAGGATGAACACTGAAGCTTTCTTT
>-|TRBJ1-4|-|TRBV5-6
CASSLAGPTANEKLFF
TGTGCCAGCAGCTTGGCGGGTCCTACAGCTAATGAAAAACTGTTTTTT
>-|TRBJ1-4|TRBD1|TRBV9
CASSVAPQGSNEKLFF
TGTGCCAGCAGCGTAGCCCCACAGGGGTCGAATGAAAAACTGTTTTTT
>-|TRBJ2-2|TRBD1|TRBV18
CASSDRDRANGELFF
TGTGCCAGCTCAGACCGGGACAGGGCAAACGGGGAGCTGTTTTTT
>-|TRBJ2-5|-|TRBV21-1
CASSKGQESETQYF
TGTGCCAGCAGCAAAGGGCAGGAGTCGGAGACCCAGTACTTC
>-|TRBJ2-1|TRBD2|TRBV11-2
CASSLTSGSYNEQFF
TGTGCCAGCAGCCTGACTAGCGGGAGTTACAATGAGCAGTTCTTC
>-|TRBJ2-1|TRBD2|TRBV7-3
CASSSISGSSSEQFF
TGTGCCAGCAGCTCCATTAGCGGGAGTAGTTCTGAGCAGTTCTTC
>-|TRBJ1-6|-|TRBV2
CASKAEGGSPPLHF
TGTGCCAGCAAGGCCGAAGGGGGTTCACCACCCCTCCACTTT
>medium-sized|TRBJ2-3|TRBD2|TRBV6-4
CASSDSGRGGPLADTQYF
TGTGCCAGCAGTGACTCTGGGCGGGGGGGCCCGTTGGCAGATACGCAGTATTTT
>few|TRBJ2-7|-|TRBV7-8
CASSPSFPYYEQYF
TGTGCCAGCAGCCCCTCGTTTCCCTACTACGAGCAGTACTTC
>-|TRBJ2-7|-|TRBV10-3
CAISGLGTYEQYF
TGTGCCATCAGTGGTCTGGGGACCTACGAGCAGTACTTC
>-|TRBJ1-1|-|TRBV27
CASKVIPLNTEAFF
TGTGCCAGCAAAGTAATCCCATTGAACACTGAAGCTTTCTTT
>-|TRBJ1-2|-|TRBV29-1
CSVSAGDGCTF
TGCAGCGTTAGTGCAGGCGATGGCTGCACCTTC
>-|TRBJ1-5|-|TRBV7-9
CASSASWDEQPQHF
TGTGCCAGCAGCGCCTCGTGGGATGAGCAGCCCCAGCATTTT
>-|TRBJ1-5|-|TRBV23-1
CASSHAGVRGGGNQPQHF
TGCGCCAGCAGTCACGCAGGTGTCAGAGGAGGTGGGAATCAGCCCCAGCATTTT
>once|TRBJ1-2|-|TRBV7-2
CASSLREALYGYTF
TGTGCCAGCAGCTTAAGGGAGGCGCTCTATGGCTACACCTTC
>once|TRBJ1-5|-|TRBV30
CAWIRAGADGPQHF
TGTGCCTGGATTCGCGCCGGGGCTGATGGACCCCAGCATTTT
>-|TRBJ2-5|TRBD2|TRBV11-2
CASNLAGGETQYF
TGTGCCAGCAATCTAGCGGGTGGAGAGACCCAGTACTTC
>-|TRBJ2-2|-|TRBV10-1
CASSDGGTGTGELFF
TGCGCCAGCAGTGACGGAGGGACCGGCACCGGGGAGCTGTTTTTT
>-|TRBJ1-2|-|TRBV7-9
CASSLYSNYGYTF
TGTGCCAGCAGCTTGTACAGTAACTATGGCTACACCTTC
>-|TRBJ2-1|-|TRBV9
CASSANPIGGSSYNEQFF
TGTGCCAGCAGCGCCAACCCCATAGGCGGAAGCTCCTACAATGAGCAGTTCTTC
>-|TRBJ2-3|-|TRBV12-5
CASGLGITDTQYF
TGTGCTAGTGGTTTGGGGATCACAGATACGCAGTATTTT
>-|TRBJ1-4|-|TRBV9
CASSVEYDRSNEKLFF
TGTGCCAGCAGCGTAGAGTATGACCGCTCTAATGAAAAACTGTTTTTT
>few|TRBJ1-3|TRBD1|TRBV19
CASSPDRLSGNTIYF
TGTGCCAGTAGTCCGGACAGGCTCTCTGGAAACACCATATATTTT
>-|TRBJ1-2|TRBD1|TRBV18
CASSPITTSPDRGIYGYTF
TGTGCCAGCTCACCCATTACCACGTCCCCGGACAGGGGCATATATGGCTACACCTTC
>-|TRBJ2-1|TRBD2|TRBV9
CASSSRLAGDNEQFF
TGTGCCAGCAGCTCCCGACTAGCGGGGGACAATGAGCAGTTCTTC